This passage covers 19 T cell receptor beta chains from one sample sequenced in a study of control samples from healthy donors and cancer patients. The method was immunoSEQ multiplex PCR; TCRdb's version includes in-frame clones alone and lacks a portion of them. Altogether some 160,000 clones are present, about nine tenths being singletons, with the ten largest covering over 4.5%. The source material was blood. The receptors come from a man in his thirties or forties in good health.

This clone has only one observation. The chain links TRBV18 to TRBJ1-1; tentative D call: TRBD1 (5 bases). With 7 bases removed from V and 2 bases from J, the gap between germline ends came to 11 bases. Germline loops: CDR1 KGHSH, CDR2 LQKENI. The CDR3 is 13 residues long. The CDR3 reads CASFRELNTEAFF. CDR3 bases: TGTGCCAGCTTCAGGGAACTAAACACTGAAGCTTTCTTT. The whole variable domain, filled in from reference TRBV18 and TRBJ1-1, reads NAGVMQNPRHLVRRRGQEARLRCSPMKGHSHVYWYRQLPEEGLKFMVYLQKENIIDESGMPKERFSAEFPKEGPSILRIQQVVRGDSAAYFCASFRELNTEAFFGQGTRLTVV.

The chain couples TRBV27 to TRBJ1-6; D unclear. The CDR3 extends over 14 amino acids. The V gene lost 2 bases and the J gene lost 4 bases, with 6 bases spanning the gap. Germline V gene lookup returns CDR1 MNHEY and CDR2 SMNVEV (reference sequence). The CDR3 reads CASSLAVYNSPLHF. DNA for the CDR3: TGTGCCAGCAGTTTAGCAGTTTATAATTCACCCCTCCACTTT.

The chain combines TRBV24-1 with TRBJ2-3; D might be TRBD1 or TRBD2, each matching 5 bases. The V gene lost 4 bases and the J gene lost 4 bases, with 14 bases spanning the gap. The germline V gene has CDR1 KGHDR and CDR2 SFDVKD. This CDR3 has 15 residues. Here the CDR3 reads CATSDGAPGPDTQYF. DNA of the CDR3: TGTGCCACCAGTGACGGGGCCCCTGGCCCAGATACGCAGTATTTT.

The chain carries TRBV7-9 and TRBJ2-1, with TRBD2 matching 16 bases. The V gene end was trimmed by 7 bases and the J gene end by 0 bases; junction bases not matched to a gene: 9. This CDR3 has 19 residues. Germline CDR1 reads SEHNR; CDR2 reads FQNEAQ (reference sequence). In DNA form, the CDR3 reads TGTGCCAGCAACCAGGGACTAGCGGGAGGGCCGAGCTCCTACAATGAGCAGTTCTTC. It is translated as CASNQGLAGGPSSYNEQFF. The full variable domain, completed using reference TRBV7-9 and TRBJ2-1, is DTGVSQNPRHKITKRGQNVTFRCDPISEHNRLYWYRQTLGQGPEFLTYFQNEAQLEKSRLLSDRFSAERPKGSFSTLEIQRTEQGDSAMYLCASNQGLAGGPSSYNEQFFGPGTRLTVL.

The gene calls are TRBV11-2 and TRBJ2-5; TRBD2 matches 12 bases. CDR3 length equals 17 residues. Germline assignment: CDR1 SGHAT and CDR2 FQNNGV. The J segment lost 5 bases and the V segment lost 5 bases, leaving 12 bases of the junction unmatched. CDR3 sequence (DNA): TGTGCCAGCAGCGAGATGGGGCTAGCGGGAGGGTCGGAGACCCAGTACTTC. It is translated as CASSEMGLAGGSETQYF. The variable domain in full, with the rest retrieved from reference TRBV11-2 and TRBJ2-5, is EAGVAQSPRYKIIEKRQSVAFWCNPISGHATLYWYQQILGQGPKLLIQFQNNGVVDDSQLPKDRFSAERLKGVDSTLKIQPAKLEDSAVYLCASSEMGLAGGSETQYFGPGTRLLVL.

In its sample, this clone was seen many times. The rearrangement links TRBV7-2 to TRBJ1-2; D call uncertain. CDR1 SGHTA and CDR2 FQGNSA come from the germline V gene. The CDR3 is 14 residues long. The germline V and J ends were trimmed by 1 base and 4 bases, with 10 bases remaining between them. CDR3 protein: CASSLVDVGYGYTF. The CDR3 bases are TGTGCCAGCAGCTTAGTCGACGTGGGCTATGGCTACACCTTC.

The CDR3 reads CASSMFPQDTGELFF. DNA of the CDR3: TGTGCCAGTAGTATGTTTCCTCAGGACACCGGGGAGCTGTTTTTT. The V and J genes are TRBV19 and TRBJ2-2; D gene unclear. The CDR3 is 15 amino acids. Germline CDR1 reads LNHDA; CDR2 reads SQIVND (reference sequence). Between the trimmed V and J ends, which lost 3 bases and 3 bases, there was a span of 11 bases.

This clone appeared once. V is TRBV20-1 and J is TRBJ2-1; tentative D call: TRBD2 (5 bases). Trimming removed 3 bases at V and 2 bases at J, with 11 bases between. The CDR3 covers 14 residues. Per the germline V gene, CDR1 is DFQATT and CDR2 is SNEGSKA (reference sequence). The chain's CDR3 is CSASPPGTYNEQFF. The CDR3 DNA sequence: TGCAGTGCTAGTCCCCCGGGGACCTACAATGAGCAGTTCTTC.

The chain employs TRBV7-2 and TRBJ2-3; D unresolved. The V gene's germline CDR1 is SGHTA and CDR2 FQGNSA. This CDR3 region has 13 residues. V was cut by 3 bases and J by 0 bases, with 4 bases left in between. The DNA of the CDR3 is TGTGCCAGCAGCTTCCAGAGCACAGATACGCAGTATTTT. The encoded protein is CASSFQSTDTQYF.

V is TRBV12-3 or TRBV12-4 and J is TRBJ1-4; D perhaps matches TRBD1 (5 bases). The germline V and J ends were trimmed by 8 bases and 5 bases, with 9 bases remaining between them. The CDR3 covers 12 residues. The CDR3: CASGTGNEKLFF. The CDR3 DNA follows: TGTGCCAGCGGGACGGGGAATGAAAAACTGTTTTTT.

This sequence joins TRBV15 and TRBJ1-1, with D hard to call. The CDR3 contains 14 residues. With 3 bases removed from V and 1 base from J, the gap between germline ends came to 9 bases. The germline V gene has CDR1 LNHNV and CDR2 YYDKDF (reference sequence). The CDR3 loop is CATSRDRPNTEAFF. The CDR3 bases are TGTGCCACCAGCAGGGACCGACCGAACACTGAAGCTTTCTTT. Variable domain in full (rest from reference TRBV15 and TRBJ1-1): DAMVIQNPRYQVTQFGKPVTLSCSQTLNHNVMYWYQQKSSQAPKLLFHYYDKDFNNEADTPDNFQSRRPNTSFCFLDIRSPGLGDTAMYLCATSRDRPNTEAFFGQGTRLTVV.

This rearrangement joins TRBV5-5 to TRBJ1-2; TRBD1 might be the D (5 bases). Deletions cut 4 bases from V and 2 bases from J, with 6 bases between. Germline V lookup: CDR1 SGHKS, CDR2 YYEKEE (reference sequence). The CDR3 is made up of 12 amino acids. In nucleotides, the CDR3 is TGTGCCAGCAGCCCAGGGAACTATGGCTACACCTTC. Protein: CASSPGNYGYTF.

This clone is a singleton in its sample. The chain carries TRBV21-1 and TRBJ2-2; the table's D call, TRBD1, has no DNA check behind it. TRBV21-1 is assigned pseudogene status. CDR3 length: 18 amino acids. The CDR3 spells CASSLRGRDRVTPGELFF. CDR3 sequence (DNA): TGTGCCAGCAGCCTTCGAGGACGGGACAGGGTTACTCCCGGGGAGCTGTTTTTT.

This clone was counted between two and nine times. This rearrangement joins TRBV20-1 to TRBJ1-5; D is unresolved. The V end was cut by 6 bases, the J end by 9 bases, with 12 bases between. This CDR3 spans 11 amino acids. Looked up from germline, CDR1 is DFQATT and CDR2 is SNEGSKA (reference sequence). CDR3 in amino acids: CSAAAEWPQHF. For the CDR3, the DNA is TGCAGTGCAGCGGCGGAGTGGCCCCAGCATTTT.

The chain joins TRBV20-1 to TRBJ1-1; unclear D gene. V dropped 6 bases and J dropped 10 bases, with 12 bases sitting between them. From germline, CDR1 is DFQATT and CDR2 SNEGSKA (reference sequence). The CDR3 contains 10 residues. The CDR3 here is CSAWEAAAFF. Here the CDR3 DNA reads TGCAGTGCGTGGGAGGCGGCAGCTTTCTTT.

V and J are TRBV24-1 and TRBJ1-1; no reliable D call. Trimming took 10 bases from V and 1 from J, leaving 15 bases between them. Germline assignment: CDR1 KGHDR and CDR2 SFDVKD. The CDR3 consists of 14 residues. The CDR3 DNA is TGTGCCACTAAAGATTCACGGGCGAACACTGAAGCTTTCTTT. It specifies CATKDSRANTEAFF.

The V and J genes are TRBV6-5 and TRBJ1-2; D is perhaps TRBD1 (6 bases). With 6 bases removed from V and 6 bases from J, the gap between germline ends came to 20 bases. Looked up from germline, CDR1 is MNHEY and CDR2 is SVGAGI. This CDR3 is built from 15 residues. CDR3 nucleotides: TGTGCCAGCAGAACCATACAGGGCTTGATCGATGGCTACACCTTC. This codes for CASRTIQGLIDGYTF.

This chain links TRBV6-4 with TRBJ2-1; D gene uncertain. The germline V and J ends were trimmed by 6 bases and 4 bases, with 16 bases remaining between them. CDR3 size: 15 residues. Germline loops: CDR1 MRHNA, CDR2 SNTAGT. The CDR3 bases are TGTGCCAGCAGCCCGAACCCCGTTGATTACAATGAGCAGTTCTTC. It translates to CASSPNPVDYNEQFF.

The chain links TRBV7-2 to TRBJ2-7, with D uncertain. The CDR3 covers 15 residues. V was clipped by 4 bases and J by 0 bases, with 13 bases between them. The V gene's germline CDR1 is SGHTA and CDR2 FQGNSA. The CDR3: CASSYFEDHSYEQYF. In DNA form, the CDR3 reads TGTGCCAGCAGCTACTTCGAGGACCACTCCTACGAGCAGTACTTC. The full variable domain, its missing parts supplied by reference TRBV7-2 and TRBJ2-7, is GAGVSQSPSNKVTEKGKDVELRCDPISGHTALYWYRQSLGQGLEFLIYFQGNSAPDKSGLPSDRFSAERTGGSVSTLTIQRTQQEDSAVYLCASSYFEDHSYEQYFGPGTRLTVT.